The 8 T cell receptor beta chains below all came from one sample that was sequenced in a study of OX40 agonist ivuxolimab in advanced cancers. The assay was immunoSEQ multiplex PCR, and TCRdb's table has in-frame clones only and misses some. Of under 25,000 clones listed, 74% are singletons. The specimen was CD4+ or CD8+ T cells sorted from blood, collected in a trial of the OX40 agonist ivuxolimab. The receptors stem from an adult with an advanced solid tumor such as melanoma, head and neck, liver or kidney cancer.

In the case of this clone: One end of the junction does not line up with germline, which may come from a read error. The rearrangement links TRBV27 to TRBJ2-1; weak D call: TRBD1 (5 bases). The CDR3 sequence is 13 residues long. Germline V CDR1 and CDR2: MNHEY, SMNVEV (reference sequence). The CDR3 loop reads CAGSFGGTGEQFF. The DNA for the CDR3 is TGTGCCGGCAGTTTCGGTGGAACAGGTGAGCAGTTCTTC.

The count of this clone is one. The chain is built from TRBV5-1 and TRBJ1-2; D unresolved. The V gene's germline CDR1 is SGHRS and CDR2 YFSETQ. The V end was cut by 0 bases, the J end by 5 bases, with 14 bases between. The CDR3 is made up of 15 amino acids. For the CDR3, the DNA is TGCGCCAGCAGCTTGGTCGTAGGGAGAGAGTATGGCTACACCTTC. This translates into CASSLVVGREYGYTF. Full variable domain (rest looked up from reference TRBV5-1 and TRBJ1-2): KAGVTQTPRYLIKTRGQQVTLSCSPISGHRSVSWYQQTPGQGLQFLFEYFSETQRNKGNFPGRFSGRQFSNSRSEMNVSTLELGDSALYLCASSLVVGREYGYTFGSGTRLTVV.

In this sample, this clone is large. The chain recombines TRBV28 with TRBJ1-5; the D is unclear. The CDR3 is 13 amino acids. The ends were cut back, 4 bases at V and 9 bases at J, with 13 bases in the middle. CDR1 is MDHEN and CDR2 is SYDVKM in the germline V gene. CDR3 amino acids: CASSWRASGPQHF. CDR3 in DNA: TGTGCCAGCAGTTGGAGGGCCTCCGGGCCCCAGCATTTT.

The chain is built from TRBV10-1 and TRBJ2-3; D is perhaps TRBD1 or TRBD2 (6 bases each). From germline, CDR1 is WNHNN and CDR2 SYGVQD (reference sequence). This CDR3 comprises 14 residues. V gave up 5 bases and J gave up 9 bases, with 18 bases separating them. In DNA form, the CDR3 reads TGCGCCAGCAGTAATCTTTCGGGGGCGGCGACGCAGTATTTT. It specifies CASSNLSGAATQYF.

This rearrangement joins TRBV28 to TRBJ2-5; 7 bases align to TRBD1. V lost 3 bases, J lost 4 bases, and 5 bases stayed unmatched. The CDR3 totals 14 residues. Germline assignment: CDR1 MDHEN and CDR2 SYDVKM. CDR3 region: CASSLRGRGETQYF. The CDR3 nucleotides read TGTGCCAGCAGTTTGAGGGGGCGCGGAGAGACCCAGTACTTC.

The rearrangement links TRBV5-1 to TRBJ2-1; TRBD2 agrees at 14 bases. J lost 7 bases, V lost 4 bases, and 7 bases had no gene match. This CDR3 is built from 16 residues. Germline V gene data show CDR1 as SGHRS and CDR2 as YFSETQ. The DNA for the CDR3 is TGCGCCAGCAGCGGGGGACTAGCGGGAGAGGTGAATGAGCAGTTCTTC. It specifies CASSGGLAGEVNEQFF. Full variable domain (rest looked up from reference TRBV5-1 and TRBJ2-1): KAGVTQTPRYLIKTRGQQVTLSCSPISGHRSVSWYQQTPGQGLQFLFEYFSETQRNKGNFPGRFSGRQFSNSRSEMNVSTLELGDSALYLCASSGGLAGEVNEQFFGPGTRLTVL.

Comment on this clone: Distinct nucleotide sequences in the sample also encode this CDR3. The chain recombines TRBV10-1 with TRBJ1-1; maybe TRBD1 (5 bases). CDR3 size: 14 residues. Germline CDR1 is WNHNN and CDR2 is SYGVQD (reference sequence). V dropped 6 bases and J dropped 0 bases, with 11 bases sitting between them. The CDR3 protein is CASSVGQLNTEAFF. The DNA of the CDR3 is TGCGCCAGCAGCGTTGGACAACTGAACACTGAAGCTTTCTTT.

This clone was counted a few times. The V call is TRBV27, the J call TRBJ2-7, with 8 bases that match TRBD1. Germline loops: CDR1 MNHEY, CDR2 SMNVEV (reference sequence). Germline trimming cut 1 base from V and 2 bases from J; bases unmatched to any gene: 4. The CDR3 covers 15 residues. CDR3 bases: TGTGCCAGCAGTTTATGGGGACAGGCCGCCTACGAGCAGTACTTC. Its protein product is CASSLWGQAAYEQYF.